Listed here are 12 T cell receptor beta chains from one sample, sequenced in a study of immune evolution from preneoplasia to lung adenocarcinoma. TCRdb's copy holds only in-frame clones and misses some; the assay was immunoSEQ multiplex PCR. The sample records 6,000 to 6,500 clones, over 80% being singletons. Sequencing was done on a sample of FFPE lung adenocarcinoma in situ tissue. Receptors originate from a donor of 70 years or more with lung adenocarcinoma.

This clone was seen only once. The chain employs TRBV28 and TRBJ1-2; tentative D call: TRBD1 (5 bases). Trimming cost V 2 bases and J 5 bases, with 15 bases left between them. The germline V gene encodes CDR1 MDHEN and CDR2 SYDVKM. This CDR3 region has 15 residues. CDR3 sequence reads: CASSLAGGDLYGYTF. The CDR3 DNA sequence: TGTGCCAGCAGTTTAGCGGGGGGTGACCTTTATGGCTACACCTTC.

This clone was detected only once. The chain combines TRBV30 with TRBJ2-7; the match to TRBD1 covers 8 bases. The CDR3 contains 15 residues. The germline V gene has CDR1 GTSNPN and CDR2 SVGIG (reference sequence). The junction had 9 bases not matched to a gene; V was cut back by 4 bases and J by 1 base. The CDR3 loop reads CAWTRSGTGSYEQYF. DNA of the CDR3: TGTGCCTGGACCCGCTCCGGGACAGGTTCCTACGAGCAGTACTTC.

The J gene is TRBJ2-7, the V gene TRBV14; TRBD1 might be the D (6 bases). The germline V gene has CDR1 SGHDN and CDR2 FVKESK. V gave up 5 bases and J gave up 1 base, with 12 bases separating them. CDR3 length equals 14 residues. CDR3 region: CASSKNRDSYEQYF. The CDR3 DNA reads as TGTGCCAGCAGCAAAAACAGGGATTCCTACGAGCAGTACTTC.

This clone was observed once. The chain employs TRBV6-5 and TRBJ1-4; D might be TRBD1 (5 bases). CDR1 MNHEY and CDR2 SVGAGI come from the germline V gene. Trimming left V 3 bases short and J 10 bases short, with 6 bases between. The CDR3 is 11 amino acids. The CDR3 DNA sequence: TGTGCCAGCAGTTATGGGGGAAAACTGTTTTTT. Translated: CASSYGGKLFF.

The chain links TRBV5-1 to TRBJ2-7; 13 bases match TRBD2. Germline-derived CDR1 and CDR2 are SGHRS and YFSETQ. J lost 3 bases, V lost 1 base, and 7 bases had no gene match. The CDR3 length is 17 residues. The CDR3 bases are TGCGCCAGCAGCTTGTTTGGGGGACTAGCGGGAATCTACGAGCAGTACTTC. It is translated as CASSLFGGLAGIYEQYF. Using reference TRBV5-1 and TRBJ2-7 for the parts outside the CDR3, the full variable domain is KAGVTQTPRYLIKTRGQQVTLSCSPISGHRSVSWYQQTPGQGLQFLFEYFSETQRNKGNFPGRFSGRQFSNSRSEMNVSTLELGDSALYLCASSLFGGLAGIYEQYFGPGTRLTVT.

The V gene is TRBV6-1, the J gene TRBJ2-7; maybe TRBD1 (6 bases). With 5 bases removed from V and 7 bases from J, the gap between germline ends came to 21 bases. CDR1 and CDR2 (germline): MNHNS, SASEGT. The CDR3 is made up of 15 amino acids. The CDR3 DNA reads TGTGCCAGCAGTCGGGATGGGACACACCTTTGGGAGCAGTACTTC. Encoded protein: CASSRDGTHLWEQYF.

This clone has only a few counts. This chain links TRBV6-5 with TRBJ2-2; maybe TRBD1 (5 bases). Per the germline V gene, CDR1 is MNHEY and CDR2 is SVGAGI. The CDR3 loop spans 15 amino acids. Trimming took off 0 bases at V and 4 bases at J, with 9 bases between the two ends. The CDR3 bases are TGTGCCAGCAGTTACTCCGGACACCCCACCGGGGAGCTGTTTTTT. This sequence encodes CASSYSGHPTGELFF.

This clone has more than one count but fewer than ten. V gene TRBV4-2 combines with J gene TRBJ2-7; 7 bases map to TRBD1. The J segment lost 1 base and the V segment lost 0 bases, leaving 3 bases of the junction unmatched. Germline V gene data show CDR1 as LGHNA and CDR2 as YNFKEQ. This CDR3 contains 15 residues. The CDR3 DNA reads as TGTGCCAGCAGCCAAGAACCGGGACAGTCCTACGAGCAGTACTTC. Amino acids: CASSQEPGQSYEQYF.

This chain joins TRBV11-1 and TRBJ2-1, with D uncertain. The V gene's germline CDR1 is SGHAT and CDR2 FQDESV (reference sequence). With 6 bases removed from V and 7 bases from J, the gap between germline ends came to 19 bases. The CDR3 loop spans 15 amino acids. DNA of the CDR3: TGTGCCAGCAGTCGGACCCCCGCGGCCAGGAATGAGCAGTTCTTC. Translated: CASSRTPAARNEQFF. The whole variable domain, remainder taken from reference TRBV11-1 and TRBJ2-1, is EAEVAQSPRYKITEKSQAVAFWCDPISGHATLYWYRQILGQGPELLVQFQDESVVDDSQLPKDRFSAERLKGVDSTLKIQPAELGDSAMYLCASSRTPAARNEQFFGPGTRLTVL.

In this sample, this clone turned up once. The chain couples TRBV5-6 to TRBJ2-7; D is uncertain. With 2 bases removed from V and 3 bases from J, the gap between germline ends came to 9 bases. Germline lookup yields CDR1 SGHDT and CDR2 YYEEEE. The CDR3 loop spans 13 amino acids. The CDR3 DNA follows: TGTGCCAGCAGCTTCGGGCCTGTCTACGAGCAGTACTTC. This encodes CASSFGPVYEQYF.

This clone came up once. The V and J genes are TRBV20-1 and TRBJ2-2; D call uncertain. V gave up 1 base and J gave up 8 bases, with 5 bases separating them. CDR3 length: 11 residues. CDR1 and CDR2 from the germline V gene are DFQATT and SNEGSKA (reference sequence). CDR3 sequence reads: CSARGAGELFF. The CDR3 DNA reads as TGCAGTGCTAGAGGAGCGGGGGAGCTGTTTTTT.

This sequence joins TRBV2 and TRBJ2-7; D remains ambiguous. CDR1 is SNHLY and CDR2 is FYNNEI in the germline V gene. The CDR3 has 12 amino acids. V shed 2 bases and J shed 8 bases, with 10 bases lying between them. CDR3 in amino acids: CASSELSTKQYF. CDR3 sequence (DNA): TGTGCCAGCAGTGAATTGAGTACCAAGCAGTACTTC.